This entry is about one T cell receptor (beta chain). No antigen is known for it. No clone much larger than this one lies a single base away; base qualities are absent. This entry comes from a study of tissue T cells after allogeneic stem cell transplantation (dated by TCRdb to between 2022 and 2023). Regarding the research as a whole: When multiple samples of a tissue were available, H&E sections were reviewed by a pathologist, and samples with histologically apparent lymphocytes were prioritized for sequencing. Using research autopsies of patients with and without GVHD, plus mouse models of GVHD, the study profiled TCR beta repertoires across many tissues. The human part of the study was a prospective observational study with no blinding and no randomization. Here is what the overall study found, with its caveats: For the non-GVHD comparator patients, no blood samples were available. The patient cohort was small and clinically heterogeneous, and sampling depth was acknowledged as a limitation. Within patients, how anatomically similar tissues were was a major factor shaping TCR repertoire composition, regardless of disease or transplant status. Which tissue TCRs were alloreactive or antigen-specific was not determined in the study, and some clones might have been persisting host cells. Blood and spleen T cells captured only a limited portion of the TCR repertoire detected in tissues, in both patients and mice. Only a few T cell clones appeared in more than one patient, yet motif-based clustering showed tissue-specific repertoire signatures that were shared between patients.

The V end loses 5 bases and the J end loses 1 base, and a stretch of 22 bases separates them. Including cysteine and phenylalanine, the CDR3 has 18 amino acids. Only the CDR3 DNA stays, 54 bases, in frame from base 1. The germline V gene supplies CDR1 MGHRA and CDR2 YSYEKL. Sample time point, as interpreted from the label and publication: human tissue collected at research (rapid) autopsy. Three non-HCT comparator patients with other cancers, who had at least five GI tract samples and no known GI disease at death, were retrospectively selected. After a median post-mortem interval of around 9.8 hours, the autopsy tissues collected included GI sites spanning esophagus to rectum, along with liver, skin and lymphoid organs including spleen. Autopsy specimens were bisected, with one portion flash-frozen in liquid nitrogen and the remainder formalin-fixed, and GI outer muscle layers were removed. To extract genomic DNA from frozen tissues, either the Mag-Bind Blood & Tissue DNA HDQ 96 Kit on a Chemagic 360 or the DNeasy Blood & Tissue Kit was used. Because of concern about red blood cell contamination, extracted DNA underwent additional purification with the Genomic DNA Clean & Concentrator-25 kit.

Preparation of the library involved the immunoSEQ multiplex PCR assay. TCRbeta CDR3 sequencing was done by Adaptive Biotechnologies at survey depth, reporting CDR3 sequences, V/J genes, productive frequency and template counts. Amplification of TCR beta CDR3 regions started from genomic DNA instead of RNA. The study's own analysis went as follows. Jensen-Shannon divergence served to quantify pairwise repertoire overlap between tissues, with 0 meaning identical and 1 meaning complete divergence. Based on pairwise JSD values, tissues were grouped by single-linkage agglomerative hierarchical clustering, and the results were shown as dendrograms. GLIPH2 was run on all patient samples with simulation_depth 1000, kmer_min_depth 3 and cdr3_length_cutoff 8, and groups with more than two unique CDR3s were retained. A standardized tissue-overlap score was generated by extrapolating Jaccard GLIPH-group overlap across patients to a standard repertoire size of 1000 clones. To look at how diversity was associated with clinical or experimental variables, linear mixed-effect models were used, with tissue treated as a fixed effect and individual treated as a random effect. The immuneACCESS repertoire file appears here via TCRdb, limited to in-frame rearrangements. These files lack a portion of the clones; in checked studies, under half of the deficit traces to unresolved V genes, and the cause of the others is not known. Clonal size and the V and J genes are those of that table, whereas D and trimming came from the DNA. The sample data list about 10,000 clones, and 60% to 80% of these were observed just once. The ten largest clonotypes hold roughly a quarter of the sample.

Specimen: tissue from the stomach, collected at autopsy. This chain joins TRBV4-1 to TRBJ2-3, with TRBD2 tentatively as D gene (7 bases match). The origin of this receptor is a male donor at least 60 years old with lung cancer. The bases are TGCGCCAGCAGCGCAAGGGGGGGTAGCGGGCTGGGCACAGATACGCAGTATTTT. Its amino acids are CASSARGGSGLGTDTQYF.